This TCR beta chain was recorded in a study of T cells after yellow fever vaccination (dated by TCRdb to 2018 to 2020). The study in broad terms: The SMART-Seq v4 Ultra Low Input RNA kit was used to prepare libraries from fractions with low cell numbers. To follow T-cell clones before and after both primary and booster YFV17D yellow fever vaccination, bulk TCR alpha and beta repertoires underwent longitudinal sequencing. Two healthy male donors, one aged 18 to 29 and one aged 30 to 40 years, made up the cohort. Bulk PBMC replicates and cell subsets were isolated from blood drawn at multiple timepoints before and after both primary and secondary immunization.

This clonotype was counted many times. Its specific antigen is unknown. Base qualities are missing; no much larger clone stands one base away. The treatment or condition label corresponds to: live attenuated yellow fever vaccine strain. At every blood-draw timepoint, two biological replicates of bulk PBMCs were collected. PBMCs were isolated from peripheral blood using a standard Ficoll-Paque protocol. RNA was extracted with TriZol from bulk PBMCs, CD4 and CD8 fractions, and dextramer-positive and dextramer-negative fractions. Spanning cysteine to phenylalanine, the CDR3 consists of 16 amino acids. Only CDR3 DNA remains: 48 bases, in frame from the first base. The germline V gene (reference sequence) provides CDR1 SEHNR and CDR2 FQNEAQ. V sheds 0 bases and J sheds 9 bases, leaving 17 bases between their ends. The instrument was an Illumina NovaSeq 6000. Synthesis of TCR cDNA relied on 5'RACE template switching, a step that introduced a universal primer site along with unique molecular identifiers. Priming of cDNA synthesis was performed from both the TCR alpha and TCR beta constant segments. Library amplification involved two PCR steps, and the second step added sample barcodes and sequencing adapters. Libraries were sequenced on Illumina HiSeq 2500 (2x100 bp) or NovaSeq (2x150 bp). From the authors' description of their analysis: Reads were demultiplexed and collapsed into UMI consensus sequences with MIGEC, and V(D)J alignment was performed with MiXCR. Vaccine-responding clonotypes were identified with edgeR using replicate PBMC samples, with FDR below 0.01 and a log2 fold change above 5 up to day 15 being required. Each bulk clonotype was labeled CD4 or CD8 based on which sequenced repertoire, CD4 or CD8, contained the clonotype at higher abundance. The public reads were run again by TCRdb, first through fastp at Q25 and then through MiXCR, and only productive beta chains were kept. Entries that share a CDR3 protein sequence are merged under the most common genes and DNA. What appears here as the V and J calls and clone size reflects TCRdb's work, not the paper's. A total of 300,000 to 350,000 distinct CDR3 sequences appear in this sample, approximately 3.9% of them only once. Around 24% of the sample is in the top ten clones.

Summary of the overall study and its limitations: Only a couple of donors were included in the study, so the extent to which the findings can be generalized is limited. Most clones expanded after primary vaccination (around 96% of CD4 and roughly 90% of CD8) were re-detected after the booster, suggesting that broad memory maintenance occurred. Compared with the primary T-cell response, the secondary T-cell response was weaker but faster, peaking on day 5 rather than day 15. FACS-sorted repertoires could contain abundant contaminating clonotypes from the bulk population, so computational filtering was required. A small share of clonotypes was detected in both CD4 and CD8 compartments, with the overlap likely arising from convergent recombination.

The chain is made from TRBV7-9 and TRBJ2-2, and perhaps TRBD1 as D gene, on 5 matching bases. The clonotype comes from a man in his late teens or twenties who received the YFV17D yellow fever vaccine. Sequencing used PBMCs, obtained 5 days after the yellow fever booster vaccination. Here is the DNA: TGTGCCAGCAGCTTAGCGCTCGGACACAATCCTCGGGAGCTGTTTTTT. This codes for CASSLALGHNPRELFF.